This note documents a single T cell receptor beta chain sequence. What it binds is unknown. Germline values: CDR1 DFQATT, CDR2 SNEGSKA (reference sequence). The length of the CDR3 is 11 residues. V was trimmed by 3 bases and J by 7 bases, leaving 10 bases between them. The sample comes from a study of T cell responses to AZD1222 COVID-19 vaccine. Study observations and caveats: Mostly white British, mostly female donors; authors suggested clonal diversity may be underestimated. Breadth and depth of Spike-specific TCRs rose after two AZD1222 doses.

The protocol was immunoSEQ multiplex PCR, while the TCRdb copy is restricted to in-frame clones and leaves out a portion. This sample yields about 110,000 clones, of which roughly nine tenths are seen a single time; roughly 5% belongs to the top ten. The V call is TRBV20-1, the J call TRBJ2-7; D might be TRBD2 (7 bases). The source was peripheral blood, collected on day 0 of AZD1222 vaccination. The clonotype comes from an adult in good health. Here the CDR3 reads CSASEGGEQYF. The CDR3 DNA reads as TGCAGTGCTAGCGAGGGGGGGGAGCAGTACTTC.